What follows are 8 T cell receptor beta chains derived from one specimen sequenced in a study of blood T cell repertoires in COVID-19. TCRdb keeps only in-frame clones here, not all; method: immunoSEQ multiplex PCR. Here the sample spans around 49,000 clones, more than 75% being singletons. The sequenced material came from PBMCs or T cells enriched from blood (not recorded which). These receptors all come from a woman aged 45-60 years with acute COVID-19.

The CDR3 sequence is CASSPPGADYGYTF. The CDR3 nucleotides read TGTGCCAGCTCACCACCGGGGGCGGACTATGGCTACACCTTC. V usage is TRBV18 and J usage is TRBJ1-2, with D tentatively TRBD1 (6 bases). The CDR3 spans 14 residues. CDR1 and CDR2 (germline): KGHSH, LQKENI. Trimming removed 0 bases from V and 3 bases from J, with 8 bases in between.

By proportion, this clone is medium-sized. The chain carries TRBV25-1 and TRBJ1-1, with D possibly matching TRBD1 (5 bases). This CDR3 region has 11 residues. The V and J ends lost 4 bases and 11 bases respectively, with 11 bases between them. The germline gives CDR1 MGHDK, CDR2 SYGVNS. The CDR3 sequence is CASSGGRVAFF. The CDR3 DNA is TGTGCCAGCAGTGGGGGGAGGGTGGCTTTCTTT.

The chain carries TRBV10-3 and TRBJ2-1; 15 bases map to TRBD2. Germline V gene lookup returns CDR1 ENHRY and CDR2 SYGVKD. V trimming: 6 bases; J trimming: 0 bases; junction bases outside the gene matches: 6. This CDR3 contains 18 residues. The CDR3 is CAIRPGLAGGFSYNEQFF. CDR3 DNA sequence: TGTGCCATCAGGCCGGGACTAGCGGGGGGCTTCTCCTACAATGAGCAGTTCTTC.

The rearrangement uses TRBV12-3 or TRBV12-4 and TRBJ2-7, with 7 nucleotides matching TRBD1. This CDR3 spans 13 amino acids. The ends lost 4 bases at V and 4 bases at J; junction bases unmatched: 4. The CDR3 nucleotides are TGTGCCAGCAGTTCCGGGACAGTTTACGAGCAGTACTTC. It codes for CASSSGTVYEQYF.

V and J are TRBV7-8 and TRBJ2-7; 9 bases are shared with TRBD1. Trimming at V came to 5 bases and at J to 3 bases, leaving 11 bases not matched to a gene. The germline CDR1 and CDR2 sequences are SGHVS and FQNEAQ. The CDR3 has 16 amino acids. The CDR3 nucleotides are TGTGCCAGCAGCCCCCGATTGGGACAGGGTATCTACGAGCAGTACTTC. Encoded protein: CASSPRLGQGIYEQYF.

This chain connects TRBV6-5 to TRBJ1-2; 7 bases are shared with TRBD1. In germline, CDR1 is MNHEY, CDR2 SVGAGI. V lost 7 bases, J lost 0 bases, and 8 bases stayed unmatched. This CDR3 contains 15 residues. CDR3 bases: TGTGCCAGCACAACGGGACAGCTCTCTAACTATGGCTACACCTTC. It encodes CASTTGQLSNYGYTF.

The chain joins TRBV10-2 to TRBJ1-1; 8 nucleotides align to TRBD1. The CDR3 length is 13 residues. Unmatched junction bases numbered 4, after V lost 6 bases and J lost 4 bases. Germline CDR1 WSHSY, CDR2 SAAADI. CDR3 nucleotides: TGCGCCAGCAGGGCAGGGGGCTTCACTGAAGCTTTCTTT. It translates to CASRAGGFTEAFF.

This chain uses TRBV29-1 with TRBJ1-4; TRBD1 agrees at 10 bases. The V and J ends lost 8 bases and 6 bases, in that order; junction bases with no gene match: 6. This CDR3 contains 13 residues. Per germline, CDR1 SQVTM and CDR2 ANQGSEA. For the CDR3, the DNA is TGCAGCATAAGGACAGGGGGTTATGAAAAACTGTTTTTT. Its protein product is CSIRTGGYEKLFF.